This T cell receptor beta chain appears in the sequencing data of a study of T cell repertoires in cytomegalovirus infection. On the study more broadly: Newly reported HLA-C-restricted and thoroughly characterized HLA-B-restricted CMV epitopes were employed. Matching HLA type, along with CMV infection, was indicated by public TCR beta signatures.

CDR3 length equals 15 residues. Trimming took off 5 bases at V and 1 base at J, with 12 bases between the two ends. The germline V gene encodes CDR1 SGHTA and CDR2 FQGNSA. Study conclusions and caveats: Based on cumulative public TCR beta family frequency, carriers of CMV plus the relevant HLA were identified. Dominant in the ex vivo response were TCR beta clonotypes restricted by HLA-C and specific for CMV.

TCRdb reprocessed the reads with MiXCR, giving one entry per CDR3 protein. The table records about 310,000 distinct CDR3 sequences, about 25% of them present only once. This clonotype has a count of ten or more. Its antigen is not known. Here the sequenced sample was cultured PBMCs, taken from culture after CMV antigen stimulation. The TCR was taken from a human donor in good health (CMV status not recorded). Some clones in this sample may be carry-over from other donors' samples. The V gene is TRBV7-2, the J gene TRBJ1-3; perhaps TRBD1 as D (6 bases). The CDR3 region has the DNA TGTGCCAGCAGCAGGGGGTTCGCGTCTGGAAACACCATATATTTT. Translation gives CASSRGFASGNTIYF.